The 9 T cell receptor beta chains in this list originate from one sample, sequenced in a study of blood T cell repertoires in COVID-19. TCRdb's copy holds only in-frame clones and misses some; the assay was immunoSEQ multiplex PCR. Of approximately 250,000 clones listed, approximately 90% are singletons. Sequencing input: PBMCs or T cells enriched from blood (not recorded which). These receptors all come from a woman in her 40s with acute COVID-19.

The chain employs TRBV28 and TRBJ1-2, with TRBD1 identical over 9 bases. Looked up from germline, CDR1 is MDHEN and CDR2 is SYDVKM. This CDR3 region has 15 residues. Trimming at V came to 4 bases and at J to 4 bases, leaving 7 bases not matched to a gene. The DNA of the CDR3 is TGTGCCAGCAGTTCACGGACAGGGGCGGGCTATGGCTACACCTTC. It is translated as CASSSRTGAGYGYTF.

The chain employs TRBV7-2 and TRBJ2-1; D might be TRBD2 (6 bases). Trimming shortened V by 4 bases and J by 6 bases, and 13 bases separated the two germline ends. From germline, CDR1 is SGHTA and CDR2 FQGNSA. The CDR3 is made up of 14 amino acids. CDR3 sequence reads: CASSSGVRVNEQFF. In DNA, the CDR3 is TGTGCCAGCAGCTCGGGGGTGCGTGTCAATGAGCAGTTCTTC.

This clone was detected a few times. The chain employs TRBV5-4 and TRBJ2-3, with 8 bases that match TRBD2. CDR3 length equals 15 residues. Germline CDR1 reads SGHNT; CDR2 reads YYREEE (reference sequence). Germline trimming cut 3 bases from V and 3 bases from J; bases unmatched to any gene: 6. The CDR3 DNA sequence: TGTGCCAGCAGCTACGGGGGGGGAGATACAGATACGCAGTATTTT. This sequence encodes CASSYGGGDTDTQYF.

The gene calls are TRBV5-8 and TRBJ1-6; TRBD1 is a possible D gene (5 bases). CDR1 and CDR2 from the germline V gene are SGHTS and YDEGEE. The CDR3 has 16 amino acids. Trimming pared 1 base from V and 7 bases from J, leaving 15 bases between. The CDR3 loop reads CASSLFRTTGNSPLHF. In DNA, the CDR3 is TGTGCCAGCAGCTTGTTTAGGACCACAGGCAATTCACCCCTCCACTTT.

This clone was seen a single time. The chain links TRBV19 to TRBJ2-1, with TRBD2 matching over 8 bases. Germline V gene sequence: CDR1 LNHDA, CDR2 SQIVND (reference sequence). The CDR3 length is 14 residues. V lost 7 bases to trimming and J lost 6 bases; unmatched junction nucleotides: 8. DNA for the CDR3: TGTGCCAGTAACACGGGGGGGCCAATCAATGAGCAGTTCTTC. It encodes CASNTGGPINEQFF.

The chain combines TRBV5-1 with TRBJ2-1; 11 nucleotides agree with TRBD2. The germline V gene has CDR1 SGHRS and CDR2 YFSETQ. The CDR3 length is 17 residues. V dropped 4 bases and J dropped 0; count of bases not matched to a gene: 6. CDR3 in amino acids: CASSLAGGGSSYNEQFF. Written as DNA, the CDR3 is TGCGCCAGCAGCCTAGCGGGGGGCGGGAGCTCCTACAATGAGCAGTTCTTC.

The V call is TRBV5-1, the J call TRBJ2-1; 7 bases align to TRBD1. Germline V gene lookup returns CDR1 SGHRS and CDR2 YFSETQ. This CDR3 contains 15 residues. V dropped 1 base and J dropped 6; count of bases not matched to a gene: 7. For the CDR3, the DNA is TGCGCCAGCAGCTTGAGACAGGGTCTACTCAATGAGCAGTTCTTC. As protein: CASSLRQGLLNEQFF.

This chain uses TRBV9 with TRBJ2-1; possible D gene TRBD1, 5 bases. V gave up 0 bases and J gave up 3 bases, with 10 bases separating them. The CDR3 contains 15 residues. Germline CDR1 reads SGDLS; CDR2 reads YYNGEE. CDR3 DNA: TGTGCCAGCAGCGTAGGGGGCATCAGCTACAATGAGCAGTTCTTC. Translating it yields CASSVGGISYNEQFF.

The rearrangement links TRBV6-5 to TRBJ1-2; D gene unclear. This CDR3 has 14 amino acids. Trimming stripped 6 bases from V and 0 bases from J, with 11 bases between. Germline assignment: CDR1 MNHEY and CDR2 SVGAGI. CDR3 bases: TGTGCCAGCAGCCGCAGGACTACTAACTATGGCTACACCTTC. It specifies CASSRRTTNYGYTF.